The entry that follows covers one T cell receptor (beta chain) sequence. Its recognized antigen is unknown. Base-call qualities are not available, and no considerably larger clone is one nucleotide away. This entry belongs to a study of shared clonotypes between healthy human individuals (TCRdb year 2020). At the level of the whole study: The cohort included a few men and a couple of women between 18 and 49 years of age. To estimate repertoire size and how much clonotypes are shared between individuals, the study performed deep sequencing of blood TCR repertoires from a few healthy adults. To increase sequencing depth and limit assay-specific biases, TCR repertoire library preparation and sequencing were carried out by different laboratories using diverse techniques. Leukapheresis yielded between about 0.94 and 9 billion PBMCs per donor. Per donor, three plates each were used for CD4 naive and CD4 memory, two for CD8 naive, and one for CD8 memory. The research as a whole found: Sampling was limited to blood, and TCR repertoires in tissue likely differ from TCR repertoires in blood. The genetic and exposure-history diversity represented was limited by the small number of donors. Larger estimated clonotype richness was generally found for naive subsets than for memory subsets. Pairwise subsampling led to the expectation that sequencing depth would affect the degree of clonotype sharing among donors. Incomplete sequencing was indicated by rarefaction of sorted-subset datasets, despite the large sequencing depth. About 4.5% of naive CD4, 3% to 3.5% of naive CD8, roughly 2.4% of memory CD4, and approximately 0.39% of memory CD8 clonotypes were shared across several donors. Compared with non-shared clonotypes, clonotypes shared by all four sorted-subset donors had higher generation probabilities.

TCR CDR3 regions were amplified from genomic DNA by multiplex PCR using the deep immunoSEQ assay. Genomic DNA extracted from each cell subset was distributed evenly over all wells of several immunoSEQ 96-well plates, and each plate served as one replicate. For sorted subsets, approximately 190 ng of genomic DNA, equivalent to some 30,000 T cell genomes, went into each replicate PCR. The purified libraries were quantified using a Qubit 3.0 fluorometer, sized with a Bioanalyzer 2100, and then quantified again using the KAPA Library Quantification kit. Every immunoSEQ 96-well plate was sequenced on a dedicated single-read 150-cycle Illumina NextSeq 550 flow cell. On the study's bioinformatics: Because the immunoSEQ output included only junctional sequences and no quality scores, the filtering could not be the same as the filtering used for full-length reads. Sequences were annotated with PyIR, a Python wrapper for IgBLAST v1.9, and V/J genes and CDR3 were assigned using IMGT germline references. Any read was removed if the V/J assignment was weak (E-value above 1e-6), the CDR3 was missing, or the read contained stop codons, out-of-frame junctions, or ambiguous translated residues. V3J clonotypes were defined as sequences sharing the same inferred V gene, J gene, and CDR3 amino acid sequence. Percentage overlap between repertoires was computed as shared unique clonotypes divided by the size of the smaller repertoire. Richness of each repertoire was evaluated using RTK rarefaction, the Chao1 estimator, and Recon v2.1 estimates of unobserved clonotypes. Generation probabilities for all TCRbeta clonotypes obtained by the gDNA method from a few donors were computed using OLGA. TCRdb provides this immuneACCESS table in a form limited to in-frame rearrangements. Some clones are lacking; in checked studies, under half of them reflect an unresolved V gene, and why the rest are absent is not known. V and J calls and clone size are as listed in that table; D and trimming were resolved from the DNA. The sample table records over a million clones; around 74% of these occur just once. The ten largest clones take up approximately 1.5% of the sample.

CDR1 MNHEY and CDR2 SVGAGI are derived from the germline V gene. From the cysteine through the phenylalanine, the CDR3 covers 16 amino acids. Only CDR3 DNA is held: 48 bases, read in frame from base 1. Ends trimmed: V by 4 bases, J by 0 bases; bases unmatched to a gene: 7. The donors were healthy, HIV-negative adults with no recently reported acute infections or vaccinations. Every donor was a Caucasian adult living in Nashville, Tennessee, USA. CD4+ T cells were enriched through magnetic negative selection, after which naive cells were positively selected on CD45RA and the remaining negative fraction served as the memory subset. Blood was collected by leukapheresis, and PBMCs were isolated by Ficoll-Histopaque density gradient centrifugation and then cryopreserved in liquid nitrogen vapor phase. Purity and quantity of every magnetically sorted T cell population were checked by analytical flow cytometry. From each sorted fraction, genomic DNA was isolated and quantified by UV absorbance on a Nanodrop 2000c.

This receptor chain uses TRBV6-5 and TRBJ2-7; 9 bases in the junction line up with TRBD1. This receptor was identified in a man between 18 and 29 years old in good health. Sequencing used memory CD4+ T cells sorted from blood. This sample's cell subset or site label indicates: CD45RA-negative fraction. The CDR3 protein is CASSSPTGGSSYEQYF. The sequence in DNA is TGTGCCAGCAGTTCGCCGACAGGGGGGAGCTCCTACGAGCAGTACTTC.